These 21 T cell receptor beta chains originate from one sample sequenced in a study of blood T cell dynamics during melanoma immunotherapy. Whole-study findings and limits: Immune-effector CD8+ cells best matched cell-free DNA CDR3 sequences and were most clonal.

Here immunoSEQ multiplex PCR was the method, and the copy in TCRdb shows in-frame clones only, minus some. The sample includes about 1,600 clones, around 73% of them seen just once. Stated time point: pre-treatment baseline. TIE cells were CD3+ CD4- CD8+ CD45RA- CD45RO-high CD27- CCR7- memory T cells. Their recognized antigens are unknown. This sample comprised CD8+ T cells from blood, obtained from a patient treated with checkpoint blockade. All receptors derive from a human donor with melanoma.

The chain joins TRBV5-1 to TRBJ2-1, with a possible D match to TRBD2 (5 bases). Looked up from germline, CDR1 is SGHRS and CDR2 is YFSETQ. V was shortened by 0 bases and J by 0 bases, with 16 bases between the two germline ends. The CDR3 is 18 residues long. The CDR3: CASSLVASSAYSYNEQFF. CDR3 bases: TGCGCCAGCAGCTTGGTTGCAAGTAGCGCCTACTCCTACAATGAGCAGTTCTTC.

A single count supports this clone. This sequence joins TRBV5-1 and TRBJ2-3; D ambiguous. Per germline, CDR1 SGHRS and CDR2 YFSETQ. The CDR3 runs to 15 residues. Deletions cut 1 base from V and 1 base from J, with 10 bases between. This CDR3 reads CASSLIGVGTDTQYF. The CDR3 coding sequence is TGCGCCAGCAGCTTGATAGGAGTCGGCACAGATACGCAGTATTTT. Full variable domain (remainder filled in from reference TRBV5-1 and TRBJ2-3): KAGVTQTPRYLIKTRGQQVTLSCSPISGHRSVSWYQQTPGQGLQFLFEYFSETQRNKGNFPGRFSGRQFSNSRSEMNVSTLELGDSALYLCASSLIGVGTDTQYFGPGTRLTVL.

This chain uses TRBV9 with TRBJ1-5; perhaps TRBD1 as D (5 bases). This CDR3 spans 15 amino acids. Trimming pared 0 bases from V and 7 bases from J, leaving 14 bases between. Germline V CDR1 and CDR2: SGDLS, YYNGEE. The CDR3: CASSVAGGAGQPQHF. CDR3 sequence (DNA): TGTGCCAGCAGCGTAGCGGGGGGTGCGGGGCAGCCCCAGCATTTT.

The rearrangement links TRBV7-6 to TRBJ2-2; 7 bases match TRBD1. Trimming took 6 bases from V and 4 from J; bases not matched to a gene: 8. Germline-derived CDR1 and CDR2 are SGHVS and FNYEAQ. The CDR3 runs 15 residues. The CDR3, as DNA: TGTGCCAGCAGATCAGGGGGTAGTAGCACCGGGGAGCTGTTTTTT. Its translation: CASRSGGSSTGELFF.

The CDR3 here is CASSFGIEQYF. In DNA form, the CDR3 reads TGTGCCAGCAGCTTTGGCATCGAGCAGTACTTC. V usage is TRBV7-6 and J usage is TRBJ2-5; D uncertain. The DNA end lines up better with TRBJ2-7; the J call may be wrong. Germline V gene data show CDR1 as SGHVS and CDR2 as FNYEAQ. The CDR3 has 11 amino acids.

The V and J genes are TRBV6-5 and TRBJ1-5; D uncertain. The CDR3 contains 13 residues. Between the trimmed V and J ends, which lost 4 bases and 5 bases, there was a span of 9 bases. The germline gives CDR1 MNHEY, CDR2 SVGAGI. The DNA of the CDR3 is TGTGCCAGCAGTTCGGATTATTATCAGCCCCAGCATTTT. Protein sequence: CASSSDYYQPQHF.

The CDR3 spells CASSLVIGAGGYTDTQYF. The DNA of the CDR3 is TGTGCCAGCAGCCTCGTAATAGGAGCGGGAGGGTACACAGATACGCAGTATTTT. The chain is built from TRBV5-4 and TRBJ2-3; the match to TRBD2 covers 10 bases. Trimming removed 4 bases from V and 2 bases from J; junction bases left unmatched: 13. Germline CDR1 is SGHNT and CDR2 is YYREEE (reference sequence). The CDR3 covers 18 residues.

The rearrangement uses TRBV6-1 and TRBJ2-7; D not certain. The germline CDR1 and CDR2 sequences are MNHNS and SASEGT. The CDR3 length is 11 residues. Trimming removed 6 bases from V and 5 bases from J, with 8 bases in between. CDR3: CASRFWDEQYF. In DNA, the CDR3 is TGTGCCAGCAGGTTCTGGGACGAGCAGTACTTC.

The J gene is TRBJ2-1, the V gene TRBV28; D might be TRBD1 or TRBD2, each matching 5 bases. Trimming cost V 1 base and J 9 bases, with 19 bases left between them. In germline, CDR1 is MDHEN, CDR2 SYDVKM. The CDR3 is 16 residues long. As DNA, the CDR3 is TGTGCCAGCAGTTTATATACGGGACCATCAGACATTGAGCAGTTCTTC. The encoded protein is CASSLYTGPSDIEQFF.

V gene TRBV4-1 combines with J gene TRBJ2-7, with D tentatively TRBD1 (6 bases). The V gene's germline CDR1 is MGHRA and CDR2 YSYEKL. With 1 base removed from V and 5 bases from J, the gap between germline ends came to 9 bases. The CDR3 spans 13 residues. CDR3 sequence: CASSQVGADEQYF. Here the CDR3 DNA reads TGCGCCAGCAGCCAAGTGGGGGCGGACGAGCAGTACTTC.

This chain uses TRBV7-6 with TRBJ1-1, with 8 bases fitting TRBD1. The CDR3 has 14 amino acids. Germline-derived CDR1 and CDR2 are SGHVS and FNYEAQ. V shed 2 bases, J shed 4 bases, and the junction held 3 bases outside the gene matches. CDR3 nucleotide sequence: TGTGCCAGCAGCTTACAAACAGGGGGCACTGAAGCTTTCTTT. Translated, it gives CASSLQTGGTEAFF. Variable domain in full (rest from reference TRBV7-6 and TRBJ1-1): GAGVSQSPRYKVTKRGQDVALRCDPISGHVSLYWYRQALGQGPEFLTYFNYEAQQDKSGLPNDRFSAERPEGSISTLTIQRTEQRDSAMYRCASSLQTGGTEAFFGQGTRLTVV.

The J gene is TRBJ1-5, the V gene TRBV27; maybe TRBD1 (5 bases). The CDR3 totals 17 residues. Germline CDR1 is MNHEY and CDR2 is SMNVEV (reference sequence). Trimming pared 5 bases from V and 6 bases from J, leaving 23 bases between. This CDR3 reads CASSPTPGDDFSQPQHF. The CDR3 DNA reads as TGTGCCAGCAGTCCTACCCCCGGGGACGATTTTAGTCAGCCCCAGCATTTT.

This clone was observed a few times. J is TRBJ2-7 and V is TRBV27; D not resolved. Germline V CDR1 and CDR2: MNHEY, SMNVEV (reference sequence). The V end lost 0 bases, the J end lost 5 bases, and 8 bases lay between the germline ends. The CDR3 runs to 13 residues. CDR3 loop: CASSLSELHEQYF. In DNA, the CDR3 is TGTGCCAGCAGTTTATCTGAACTCCACGAGCAGTACTTC.

The chain is built from TRBV6-6 and TRBJ1-1; D not certain. Trimming pared 5 bases from V and 1 base from J, leaving 8 bases between. The germline CDR1 and CDR2 sequences are MNHNY and SVGAGI (reference sequence). The length of the CDR3 is 13 residues. In DNA form, the CDR3 reads TGTGCCAGCAGTCACACAGAGAACACTGAAGCTTTCTTT. Translating gives CASSHTENTEAFF.

This clone was detected once. The chain joins TRBV11-2 to TRBJ2-3; no clear D gene. The ends were cut back, 1 base at V and 3 bases at J, with 14 bases in the middle. The CDR3 contains 16 residues. Per germline, CDR1 SGHAT and CDR2 FQNNGV. The CDR3 DNA sequence: TGTGCCAGCAGCTTAGTGGCAGGCCCGGCGACAGATACGCAGTATTTT. Translated, it gives CASSLVAGPATDTQYF.

The chain recombines TRBV19 with TRBJ2-5; TRBD1 agrees at 7 bases. V lost 4 bases to trimming and J lost 2 bases; unmatched junction nucleotides: 4. In germline, CDR1 is LNHDA, CDR2 SQIVND (reference sequence). There are 14 residues in the CDR3. The chain's CDR3 is CASSRKGQQETQYF. The CDR3, as DNA: TGTGCCAGTAGTAGAAAGGGACAGCAAGAGACCCAGTACTTC.

V usage is TRBV30 and J usage is TRBJ2-7; 8 nucleotides align to TRBD1. The CDR3 is 14 amino acids. Germline trimming cut 3 bases from V and 3 bases from J; bases unmatched to any gene: 7. CDR1 is GTSNPN, CDR2 SVGIG, per germline (reference sequence). The CDR3 DNA reads as TGTGCCTGGAGCAATGGACAGGGTGGCTACGAGCAGTACTTC. Its protein is CAWSNGQGGYEQYF.

The chain employs TRBV9 and TRBJ2-3, with 15 bases lining up with TRBD2. The CDR3 has 19 residues. Trimming at V came to 2 bases and at J to 6 bases, leaving 13 bases not matched to a gene. Germline CDR1 is SGDLS and CDR2 is YYNGEE. For the CDR3, the DNA is TGTGCCAGCAGCGTTCCTGAGGCCGGGACTAGCGGGAGGTCGGATACGCAGTATTTT. Translating gives CASSVPEAGTSGRSDTQYF. Full variable domain (remainder filled in from reference TRBV9 and TRBJ2-3): DSGVTQTPKHLITATGQRVTLRCSPRSGDLSVYWYQQSLDQGLQFLIQYYNGEERAKGNILERFSAQQFPDLHSELNLSSLELGDSALYFCASSVPEAGTSGRSDTQYFGPGTRLTVL.

This chain uses TRBV27 with TRBJ2-7; no firm D call. The CDR3 totals 15 residues. With 0 bases removed from V and 1 base from J, the gap between germline ends came to 10 bases. Germline V lookup: CDR1 MNHEY, CDR2 SMNVEV (reference sequence). The CDR3 protein is CASSLSGYSSYEQYF. The CDR3 DNA sequence: TGTGCCAGCAGTTTATCAGGATATTCTTCCTACGAGCAGTACTTC.

A few counts support this clone. V and J are TRBV11-2 and TRBJ2-1; D unclear. CDR3 length equals 16 residues. V shed 0 bases and J shed 4 bases, with 13 bases lying between them. Germline CDR1 reads SGHAT; CDR2 reads FQNNGV. CDR3 in DNA: TGTGCCAGCAGCTTAGATGGCGGTCTTGGGTACAATGAGCAGTTCTTC. This sequence encodes CASSLDGGLGYNEQFF. The whole variable domain, filled in from reference TRBV11-2 and TRBJ2-1, reads EAGVAQSPRYKIIEKRQSVAFWCNPISGHATLYWYQQILGQGPKLLIQFQNNGVVDDSQLPKDRFSAERLKGVDSTLKIQPAKLEDSAVYLCASSLDGGLGYNEQFFGPGTRLTVL.

V usage is TRBV4-1 and J usage is TRBJ2-2, with D possibly called TRBD1 or TRBD2 (6 bases each). Trimming took 4 bases from V and 4 from J, leaving 16 bases between them. Germline-derived CDR1 and CDR2 are MGHRA and YSYEKL. This CDR3 region has 16 residues. Here the CDR3 DNA reads TGCGCCAGCAGCCGGACCAGAGGGGGAGGCACCGGGGAGCTGTTTTTT. This encodes CASSRTRGGGTGELFF.